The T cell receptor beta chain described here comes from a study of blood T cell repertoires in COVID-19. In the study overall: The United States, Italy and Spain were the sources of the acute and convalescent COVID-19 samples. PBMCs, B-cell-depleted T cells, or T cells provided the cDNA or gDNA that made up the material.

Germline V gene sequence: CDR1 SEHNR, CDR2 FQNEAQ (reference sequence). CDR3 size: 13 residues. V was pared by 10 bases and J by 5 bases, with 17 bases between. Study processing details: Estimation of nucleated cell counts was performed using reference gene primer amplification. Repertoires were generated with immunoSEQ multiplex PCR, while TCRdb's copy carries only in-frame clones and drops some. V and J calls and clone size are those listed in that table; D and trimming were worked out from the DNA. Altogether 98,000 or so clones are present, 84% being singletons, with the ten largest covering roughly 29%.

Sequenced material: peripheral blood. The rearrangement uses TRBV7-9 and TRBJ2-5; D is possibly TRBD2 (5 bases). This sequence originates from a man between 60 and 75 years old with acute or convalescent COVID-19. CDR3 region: CAIEGPAVETQYF. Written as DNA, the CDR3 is TGTGCCATCGAGGGCCCAGCGGTGGAGACCCAGTACTTC.